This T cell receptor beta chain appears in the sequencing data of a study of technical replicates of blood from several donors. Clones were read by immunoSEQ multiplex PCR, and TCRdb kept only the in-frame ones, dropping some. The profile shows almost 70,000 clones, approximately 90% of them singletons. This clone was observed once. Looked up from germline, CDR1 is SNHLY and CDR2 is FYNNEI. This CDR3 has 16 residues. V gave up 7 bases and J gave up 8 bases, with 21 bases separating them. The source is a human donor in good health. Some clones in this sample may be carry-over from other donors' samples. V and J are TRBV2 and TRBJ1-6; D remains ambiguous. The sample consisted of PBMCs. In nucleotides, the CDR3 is TGTGCCAGCACCCCCGGAGGCTGGGTCAATGATTCACCCCTCCACTTT. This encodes CASTPGGWVNDSPLHF.